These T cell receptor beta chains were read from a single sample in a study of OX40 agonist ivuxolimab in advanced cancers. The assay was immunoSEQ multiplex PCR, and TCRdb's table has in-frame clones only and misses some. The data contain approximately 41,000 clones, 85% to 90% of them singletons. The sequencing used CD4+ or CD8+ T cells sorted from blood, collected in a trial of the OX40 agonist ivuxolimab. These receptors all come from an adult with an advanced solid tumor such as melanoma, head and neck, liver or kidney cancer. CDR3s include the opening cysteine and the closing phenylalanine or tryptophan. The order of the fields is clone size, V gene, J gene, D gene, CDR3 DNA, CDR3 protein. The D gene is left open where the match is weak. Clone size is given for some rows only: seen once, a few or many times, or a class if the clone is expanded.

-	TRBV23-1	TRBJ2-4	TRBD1	TGCGCCAGCAGTCAATCGGGGGACAGGGCGGCGATGTCCAAAAACATTCAGTACTTC	CASSQSGDRAAMSKNIQYF
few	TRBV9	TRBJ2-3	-	TGTGCCAGCAGCGTAGGAACAGATACGCAGTATTTT	CASSVGTDTQYF
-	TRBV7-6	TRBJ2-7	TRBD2	TGTGCCAGCAGCTTAGCCGGAACTAGCGAGCCCTACGAGCAGTACTTC	CASSLAGTSEPYEQYF
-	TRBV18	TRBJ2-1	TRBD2	TGTGCCAGCTCACCACCAAGCGGGAGTACTTACAATGAGCAGTTCTTC	CASSPPSGSTYNEQFF
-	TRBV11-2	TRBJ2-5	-	TGTGCCAGCTGCATGTTAGGTGACCGAGAGACCCAGTACTTC	CASCMLGDRETQYF
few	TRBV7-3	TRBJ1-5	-	TGTGCCAGCAGCTTAGTGGGGGGTGGCAATCAGCCCCAGCATTTT	CASSLVGGGNQPQHF
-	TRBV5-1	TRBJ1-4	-	TGCGCCAGCAGCTCCGGGAGGGAGGGTGAAAAACTGTTTTTT	CASSSGREGEKLFF
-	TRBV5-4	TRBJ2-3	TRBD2	TGTGCCAGCAGCGTCTTACTAGCGGAGAGCACAGATACGCAGTATTTT	CASSVLLAESTDTQYF
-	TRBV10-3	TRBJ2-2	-	TGTGCCATCAGTGATGTGGCCAGATCGAACACCGGGGAGCTGTTTTTT	CAISDVARSNTGELFF
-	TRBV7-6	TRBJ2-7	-	TGTGCCAGCAGCTTAGCGCTGTCAGGAGAGCAGTACTTC	CASSLALSGEQYF
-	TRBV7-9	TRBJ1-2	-	TGTGCCAGCAGCCCCACCCGTGGCTACACCTTC	CASSPTRGYTF
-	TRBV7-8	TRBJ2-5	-	TGTGCCAGCAGCTTCCAGGGGGTTCGGGAGATCCAGTACTTC	CASSFQGVREIQYF
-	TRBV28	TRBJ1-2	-	TGTGCCAGCAGTTACGGACAATCTATCTATGGCTACACCTTC	CASSYGQSIYGYTF
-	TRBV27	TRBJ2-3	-	TGTGCCAGCAGTTTGCGGCCTACAGATACGCAGTATTTT	CASSLRPTDTQYF
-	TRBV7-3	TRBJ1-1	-	TGTGCCAGCAGTAACGGGCGCGAGGATGAAGCTTTCTTT	CASSNGREDEAFF
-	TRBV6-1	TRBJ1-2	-	TGTGCCAGCAGTGGGGGGATGGGGGCCAACTATGGCTACACCTTC	CASSGGMGANYGYTF
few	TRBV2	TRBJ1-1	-	TGTGCCAGCAGTGAAAATGGAGGAGTGGGGTCTGAAGCTTTCTTT	CASSENGGVGSEAFF
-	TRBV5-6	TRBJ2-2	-	TGTGCCAGCAGCCTCGGACTGGGGGGAATCACCGGGGAGCTGTTTTTT	CASSLGLGGITGELFF
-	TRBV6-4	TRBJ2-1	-	TGTGCCAGCAGTTTCTCCGGGTCCTCTGGGCAGTTCTTC	CASSFSGSSGQFF
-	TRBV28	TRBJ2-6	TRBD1	TGTGCCAACAGTTTATCGCAGGGGGCTGGGGCCAACGTCCTGACTTTC	CANSLSQGAGANVLTF
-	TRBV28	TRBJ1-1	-	TGTGCCAGCGGAGGGAGGGGATTGAACACTGAAGCTTTCTTT	CASGGRGLNTEAFF
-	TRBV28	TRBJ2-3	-	TGTGCCAGCAGTCACTCCCCGCCAGGAGCGGATACGCAGTATTTT	CASSHSPPGADTQYF
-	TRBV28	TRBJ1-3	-	TGTGCCAGCAGTTCCGGGACTTTCGGAAACACCATATATTTT	CASSSGTFGNTIYF
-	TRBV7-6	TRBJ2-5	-	TGTGCCAGCAGCTTAAGGGGAAGCGGGGAGACCCAGTACTTC	CASSLRGSGETQYF
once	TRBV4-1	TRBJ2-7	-	TGCGCCAGCAGCCAAGATCACGAGTACGAGCAGTACTTC	CASSQDHEYEQYF
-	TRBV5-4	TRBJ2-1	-	TGTGCCAGCAGCGAAGGGGGGCTGCGCGGGAGCTCCTACAATGAGCAGTTCTTC	CASSEGGLRGSSYNEQFF
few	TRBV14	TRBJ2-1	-	TGTGCCAGCAGCCGCGTTGGGACTTACTACAATGAGCAGTTCTTC	CASSRVGTYYNEQFF
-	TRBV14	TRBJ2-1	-	TGTGCCAGCAGCCGGGACTCGTCTACGGATGAGCAGTTCTTC	CASSRDSSTDEQFF